This record concerns one TCR beta chain sequence. V gave up 2 bases and J gave up 3 bases; unmatched junction bases: 2. CDR3 length: 15 amino acids. CDR1 is MDHEN and CDR2 is SYDVKM in the germline V gene. This sample is part of a study of blood T cell repertoires in COVID-19. The wider study: From the United States, Italy and Spain came samples of acute and convalescent COVID-19. PBMCs, B-cell-depleted T cells, or T cells were the source of the cDNA or gDNA that made up the material.

The table came from immunoSEQ multiplex PCR; TCRdb's copy has only in-frame clones and leaves some out. The sample yields more than 200,000 clones, about 79% seen once. The chain carries TRBV28 and TRBJ2-3; 10 positions match TRBD2. Sequencing was carried out using peripheral blood. The origin of this receptor is a man at least 80 years old with acute or convalescent COVID-19. CDR3 region: CASSLPSGGTDTQYF. The CDR3 DNA sequence: TGTGCCAGCAGTTTACCTAGCGGGGGTACAGATACGCAGTATTTT.